A selection of T cell receptor beta chains follows, all from one sample in a study of cytomegalovirus exposure and HLA in healthy donors. The method was immunoSEQ multiplex PCR; TCRdb's version includes in-frame clones alone and lacks a portion of them. The data contain about 140,000 clones, about 70% of them seen just once; the ten biggest clones take up about 3.1%. The source material was PBMCs. These receptors were collected from a male donor in good health and CMV-seronegative. The CDR3 runs from the conserved cysteine through the conserved F or W. The listing skips clone size in some rows; elsewhere it reads once, few, many or a size class.

TRBJ2-1	19	TRBV7-8	once	CASSSDRGTSGSFDNEQFF
TRBJ1-5	14	TRBV2	NA	CASSVQDRNQPQHF
TRBJ2-6	16	TRBV15	NA	CATSRAGSSGANVLTF
TRBJ1-1	16	TRBV15	NA	CATSRRPETGGAEAFF
TRBJ2-7	13	TRBV7-2	NA	CASSRQGASEQYF
TRBJ2-3	16	TRBV7-3	NA	CASSWTSGDGGDTQYF
TRBJ2-3	15	TRBV27	NA	CASTPRRDSADTQYF
TRBJ2-5	14	TRBV5-4	NA	CASRTDRDRETQYF
TRBJ2-6	15	TRBV19	NA	CASSPTGSGANVLTF
TRBJ2-3	21	TRBV23-1	NA	CASSHPSGLVQYPPRADTQYF
TRBJ2-2	14	TRBV7-2	NA	CASSTRVGAGELFF
TRBJ2-3	15	TRBV18	NA	CASSPQRDSVDTQYF
TRBJ2-5	16	TRBV2	NA	CASSEERAGPLETQYF
TRBJ1-3	14	TRBV18	NA	CASSPPGQGNTIYF
TRBJ2-7	16	TRBV28	NA	CASSPPGLAGVYEQYF
TRBJ2-5	14	TRBV19	NA	CASSISGPGETQYF
TRBJ1-6	14	TRBV19	NA	CASSIGRQGMTLHF
TRBJ1-2	14	TRBV5-5	few	CASSLTQANYGYTF
TRBJ1-6	15	TRBV28	NA	CASSPRTGYNSPLHF
TRBJ2-7	14	TRBV6-6	NA	CASRPTGVGYEQYF
TRBJ1-1	15	TRBV7-3	NA	CASSLKAGMNTEAFF
TRBJ1-1	13	TRBV5-6	few	CASSRTGYSEAFF
TRBJ1-1	15	TRBV18	NA	CASSPIEIPRAEAFF
TRBJ2-7	15	TRBV4-1	NA	CASSLGLAGVGEQYF